The 27 T cell receptor beta chains listed next were all sequenced from one sample in a study of blood T cell repertoires in COVID-19. Data came from immunoSEQ multiplex PCR; TCRdb stores just in-frame clones and leaves some out. The table has more than 110,000 clones, almost 90% seen once; the top ten hold 10% to 13%. The sequenced material came from peripheral blood. The receptors stem from a middle-aged man with active or convalescent COVID-19.

The chain has TRBV9 and TRBJ2-2; 7 nucleotides agree with TRBD1. Germline values: CDR1 SGDLS, CDR2 YYNGEE. The ends lost 1 base at V and 2 bases at J; junction bases unmatched: 8. The CDR3 is made up of 17 amino acids. Here the CDR3 reads CASSVTGQLFNTGELFF. DNA of the CDR3: TGTGCCAGCAGCGTAACGGGACAGCTTTTTAACACCGGGGAGCTGTTTTTT. Variable domain in full (rest from reference TRBV9 and TRBJ2-2): DSGVTQTPKHLITATGQRVTLRCSPRSGDLSVYWYQQSLDQGLQFLIQYYNGEERAKGNILERFSAQQFPDLHSELNLSSLELGDSALYFCASSVTGQLFNTGELFFGEGSRLTVL.

This clone is a singleton in its sample. The chain uses TRBV24-1 and TRBJ2-1, with TRBD2 matching 8 bases. This CDR3 is built from 16 residues. Trimming removed 4 bases from V and 6 bases from J; junction bases left unmatched: 10. In germline, CDR1 is KGHDR, CDR2 SFDVKD. This CDR3 is CATSDLTSVNRNEQFF. The DNA of the CDR3 is TGTGCCACCAGTGACCTGACTAGCGTAAACCGCAATGAGCAGTTCTTC.

CDR3 in DNA: TGTGCCAGCAGCTTGGAAGGGGCAGGGGGGCCCTACGAGCAGTACTTC. The encoded protein is CASSLEGAGGPYEQYF. The chain recombines TRBV5-4 with TRBJ2-7; D is perhaps TRBD1 (7 bases). With 0 bases removed from V and 2 bases from J, the gap between germline ends came to 15 bases. From germline, CDR1 is SGHNT and CDR2 YYREEE (reference sequence). This CDR3 is built from 16 residues.

The chain couples TRBV28 to TRBJ2-7; a weak D match, TRBD2 (5 bases). Germline V gene sequence: CDR1 MDHEN, CDR2 SYDVKM. Trimming pared 7 bases from V and 2 bases from J, leaving 15 bases between. CDR3 length: 14 residues. CDR3: CASNRRGITYEQYF. The CDR3 DNA sequence: TGTGCCAGCAACCGACGGGGAATAACCTACGAGCAGTACTTC.

The rearrangement joins TRBV19 to TRBJ2-3; D unclear. From germline, CDR1 is LNHDA and CDR2 SQIVND (reference sequence). There are 14 residues in the CDR3. V shed 6 bases and J shed 5 bases, with 15 bases lying between them. In nucleotides, the CDR3 is TGTGCCAGTAGCCACCTTCTAGTGGGAGATACGCAGTATTTT. Translating gives CASSHLLVGDTQYF.

The chain joins TRBV9 to TRBJ1-3; 7 nucleotides align to TRBD1. Germline V gives CDR1 SGDLS, CDR2 YYNGEE. The V and J ends lost 3 bases and 0 bases, in that order; junction bases with no gene match: 9. The CDR3 contains 17 residues. The CDR3 loop is CASSGDAGGLSGNTIYF. DNA for the CDR3: TGTGCCAGCAGCGGGGACGCAGGGGGTCTCTCTGGAAACACCATATATTTT. Full variable domain (outside the CDR3, taken from reference TRBV9 and TRBJ1-3): DSGVTQTPKHLITATGQRVTLRCSPRSGDLSVYWYQQSLDQGLQFLIQYYNGEERAKGNILERFSAQQFPDLHSELNLSSLELGDSALYFCASSGDAGGLSGNTIYFGEGSWLTVV.

The chain recombines TRBV4-1 with TRBJ2-7; the D gene is possibly TRBD1 (6 bases). The CDR3 runs to 15 residues. Trimming left V 4 bases short and J 6 bases short, with 19 bases between. CDR1 and CDR2 (germline): MGHRA, YSYEKL. CDR3 protein: CASSLLPTGIGEQYF. The CDR3 nucleotides are TGCGCCAGCAGCCTTCTACCGACAGGTATCGGCGAGCAGTACTTC.

This chain joins TRBV7-9 and TRBJ2-3; TRBD2 aligns across 14 bases. Germline CDR1 is SEHNR and CDR2 is FQNEAQ (reference sequence). The CDR3 length is 17 residues. V was pared by 4 bases and J by 4 bases, with 7 bases of the junction left unmatched. CDR3: CASSYYGTSGRADTQYF. CDR3 nucleotides: TGTGCCAGCAGCTACTACGGGACTAGCGGGAGAGCAGATACGCAGTATTTT.

The rearrangement uses TRBV5-6 and TRBJ1-1, with D maybe TRBD1 (5 bases). The CDR3 has 12 residues. Deletions cut 1 base from V and 8 bases from J, with 9 bases between. From germline, CDR1 is SGHDT and CDR2 YYEEEE. This CDR3 reads CASSLWYREAFF. The CDR3 DNA is TGTGCCAGCAGCTTGTGGTACAGGGAAGCTTTCTTT.

The chain joins TRBV30 to TRBJ1-1, with D maybe TRBD1 (5 bases). The CDR3 extends over 14 amino acids. Trimming removed 5 bases at V and 4 bases at J, with 17 bases between. Germline V gene data show CDR1 as GTSNPN and CDR2 as SVGIG (reference sequence). CDR3 nucleotides: TGTGCCTGGTATAATAGGGGTAGAGTCACTGAAGCTTTCTTT. Translating gives CAWYNRGRVTEAFF.

J is TRBJ1-2 and V is TRBV29-1; 9 bases fit TRBD1. This CDR3 region has 13 residues. The J segment lost 5 bases and the V segment lost 8 bases, leaving 9 bases of the junction unmatched. Germline lookup yields CDR1 SQVTM and CDR2 ANQGSEA. This CDR3 is CSSRTGDSYGYTF. The CDR3 DNA reads as TGCAGCTCAAGGACAGGGGATTCTTATGGCTACACCTTC.

The V gene is TRBV20-1, the J gene TRBJ2-1; no definite D call. With 7 bases removed from V and 8 bases from J, the gap between germline ends came to 12 bases. CDR3 length equals 11 residues. Germline V gene data show CDR1 as DFQATT and CDR2 as SNEGSKA (reference sequence). The CDR3 nucleotides are TGCAGTGGGCAGGTAATCCATGAGCAGTTCTTC. Translation: CSGQVIHEQFF.

This clone was counted once. V is TRBV4-2 and J is TRBJ2-5; TRBD2 matches 10 bases. Trimming at V came to 1 base and at J to 1 base, leaving 9 bases not matched to a gene. Germline V lookup: CDR1 LGHNA, CDR2 YNFKEQ. The CDR3 is 18 residues long. For the CDR3, the DNA is TGTGCCAGCAGCCAAGGATCTGGAGCGGGAGGGGTCCAAGAGACCCAGTACTTC. Translated: CASSQGSGAGGVQETQYF.

V and J are TRBV11-3 and TRBJ2-1, with 8 bases matching TRBD2. The CDR3 is 14 amino acids. The trim removed 2 bases at V and 7 bases at J, leaving 4 bases unmatched. The germline V gene has CDR1 SGHNT and CDR2 YENEEA. The DNA of the CDR3 is TGTGCCAGCAGCTTACGGGAGGGCGGGAATGAGCAGTTCTTC. Translation gives CASSLREGGNEQFF.

The rearrangement links TRBV7-9 to TRBJ2-1, with 9 bases lining up with TRBD1. Losses at the gene ends were 5 bases for V and 3 bases for J; bases not matched to a gene: 5. The CDR3 consists of 15 residues. CDR1 is SEHNR and CDR2 is FQNEAQ in the germline V gene (reference sequence). The CDR3 nucleotides read TGTGCCAGCAGCCCGGGACAGGGAGGCTACAATGAGCAGTTCTTC. Amino acid sequence: CASSPGQGGYNEQFF.

This clone was detected a few times. The chain combines TRBV19 with TRBJ2-5; 7 bases align to TRBD2. Looked up from germline, CDR1 is LNHDA and CDR2 is SQIVND (reference sequence). The CDR3 contains 15 residues. The V segment lost 7 bases and the J segment 1 base; nucleotides outside the gene matches: 9. As DNA, the CDR3 is TGTGCCAGTAATAGGAGGGGCGGGAGCCAAGAGACCCAGTACTTC. Protein sequence: CASNRRGGSQETQYF.

The chain links TRBV2 to TRBJ1-1; 9 nucleotides agree with TRBD1. V shed 4 bases and J 11 bases; nucleotides not matched to a gene: 14. Germline V gives CDR1 SNHLY, CDR2 FYNNEI. This CDR3 is 15 amino acids long. CDR3 protein: CASSVQQDRGKGAFF. The DNA for the CDR3 is TGTGCCAGCAGTGTCCAACAGGACAGGGGAAAGGGGGCTTTCTTT.

The V call is TRBV29-1, the J call TRBJ2-1; possibly TRBD1 for D (6 bases). CDR3 size: 15 residues. V was clipped by 6 bases and J by 0 bases, with 15 bases between them. The germline V gene encodes CDR1 SQVTM and CDR2 ANQGSEA. CDR3 residues: CSVHGTPSSYNEQFF. The CDR3 nucleotides are TGCAGCGTCCACGGGACACCGAGCTCCTACAATGAGCAGTTCTTC.

The chain has TRBV11-3 and TRBJ2-1, with D perhaps TRBD2 (5 bases). The CDR3 is made up of 13 amino acids. Germline loops: CDR1 SGHNT, CDR2 YENEEA. V lost 5 bases to trimming and J lost 8 bases, with 13 bases between them. The CDR3 DNA reads as TGTGCCAGCAGCGGAGACTACATGGATGAGCAGTTCTTC. This sequence encodes CASSGDYMDEQFF.

This rearrangement joins TRBV18 to TRBJ2-1, with a tentative D call TRBD1 (6 bases). The CDR3 contains 13 residues. V dropped 5 bases and J dropped 5 bases, with 10 bases sitting between them. Germline loops: CDR1 KGHSH, CDR2 LQKENI. This CDR3 is CASSDRRNNEQFF. The CDR3 DNA follows: TGTGCCAGCTCAGACAGGAGAAACAATGAGCAGTTCTTC.

Note on this clone: The sample carries other DNA sequences with the same CDR3. The chain couples TRBV19 to TRBJ2-7; 9 nucleotides agree with TRBD1. CDR3 length: 14 residues. V lost 3 bases to trimming and J lost 4 bases; unmatched junction nucleotides: 4. The germline CDR1 and CDR2 sequences are LNHDA and SQIVND (reference sequence). CDR3 nucleotides: TGTGCCAGTAGTATTGGGACAGGGTCGTACGAGCAGTACTTC. It specifies CASSIGTGSYEQYF.

The J gene is TRBJ2-1, the V gene TRBV7-6, with 8 bases fitting TRBD2. The CDR3 has 16 amino acids. The germline V gene has CDR1 SGHVS and CDR2 FNYEAQ. The ends lost 1 base at V and 5 bases at J; junction bases unmatched: 7. The CDR3 reads CASSLEALAEHNEQFF. Written as DNA, the CDR3 is TGTGCCAGCAGCTTAGAGGCACTAGCGGAACACAATGAGCAGTTCTTC.

In this sample, this clone turned up a few times. The rearrangement uses TRBV12-3 or TRBV12-4 and TRBJ1-2, with 7 bases lining up with TRBD1. J was trimmed by 5 bases and V by 5 bases; bases with no gene match: 5. The CDR3 has 13 residues. CDR3 DNA: TGTGCCAGCAGTGAAACAGGGGAGTATGGCTACACCTTC. Translating it yields CASSETGEYGYTF.

This sequence joins TRBV27 and TRBJ2-2, with 9 bases matching TRBD2. The CDR3 totals 16 residues. CDR1 is MNHEY and CDR2 is SMNVEV in the germline V gene (reference sequence). The J segment lost 4 bases and the V segment lost 3 bases, leaving 6 bases of the junction unmatched. In DNA, the CDR3 is TGTGCCAGCAGTTTTAGCGGGGGATATTCCACCGGGGAGCTGTTTTTT. Protein sequence: CASSFSGGYSTGELFF.

This clone was detected once. The genes are TRBV6-5 and TRBJ2-7; a possible D gene is TRBD2 (7 bases). Germline CDR1 reads MNHEY; CDR2 reads SVGAGI. Trimming removed 7 bases at V and 6 bases at J, with 19 bases between. This CDR3 contains 14 residues. Here the CDR3 reads CASKGGVTWGEQYF. Written as DNA, the CDR3 is TGTGCCAGCAAAGGGGGGGTGACTTGGGGCGAGCAGTACTTC.

The V gene is TRBV10-3, the J gene TRBJ1-1; 11 nucleotides agree with TRBD1. With 6 bases clipped from V and 1 base from J, the junction kept 7 bases outside the gene matches. The CDR3 is made up of 16 amino acids. The V gene's germline CDR1 is ENHRY and CDR2 SYGVKD. This CDR3 is CAIRPGQGVRNTEAFF. The CDR3 nucleotides are TGTGCCATCAGGCCGGGACAGGGGGTAAGGAACACTGAAGCTTTCTTT.

The rearrangement uses TRBV24-1 and TRBJ2-1; 7 bases fit TRBD1. Per germline, CDR1 KGHDR and CDR2 SFDVKD. The V and J ends lost 4 bases and 7 bases, in that order; junction bases with no gene match: 15. This CDR3 is built from 17 residues. CDR3 region: CATSDQQGLPEMNEQFF. The CDR3 DNA is TGTGCCACCAGTGACCAACAGGGGCTGCCCGAGATGAATGAGCAGTTCTTC.